This TCR beta chain emerged from a study of blood T cell repertoires in COVID-19. As for the study in general: PBMCs, B-cell-depleted T cells, or T cells were the source of the cDNA or gDNA that made up the material.

TCRdb keeps only in-frame clones here, not all; method: immunoSEQ multiplex PCR. The sample has 80,000 or so clones; 82% are singletons. Germline-derived CDR1 and CDR2 are ENHRY and SYGVKD. The CDR3 is made up of 14 amino acids. With V trimmed by 4 bases and J by 2 bases, 4 bases remained unmatched. Material for sequencing was peripheral blood. The chain joins TRBV10-3 to TRBJ1-2; 7 bases are shared with TRBD1. This clonotype originated in a man in his sixties with acute or convalescent COVID-19. The CDR3 region has the DNA TGTGCCATCAGTGGAGGGACAGCCAACTATGGCTACACCTTC. This gives the protein CAISGGTANYGYTF.